Shown below are 32 T cell receptor beta chains from a single sample sequenced in a study of blood T cells in healthy people across ages. Primed by a sample-barcoded 5' primer and a J-beta primer mix, a second PCR proceeded for 7 to 11 cycles. TCRdb re-called the 5' RACE reads through MiXCR, storing one row per CDR3 protein. The profile shows 1.5 million to 2 million distinct CDR3 sequences, around 36% of them singletons. Material for sequencing was blood. The receptors were gathered from a woman aged 30 to 39 in good health.

The chain has TRBV7-9 and TRBJ2-7; D gene uncertain. This CDR3 comprises 13 residues. Trimming pared 4 bases from V and 5 bases from J, leaving 12 bases between. Germline V CDR1 and CDR2: SEHNR, FQNEAQ (reference sequence). In DNA form, the CDR3 reads TGTGCCAGCAGCTCCGAGTGGGTTAACGAGCAGTACTTC. Its translation is CASSSEWVNEQYF.

The V call is TRBV7-9, the J call TRBJ2-3, with 8 bases identical to TRBD1. The CDR3 length is 19 residues. Per germline, CDR1 SEHNR and CDR2 FQNEAQ (reference sequence). Losses at the gene ends were 6 bases for V and 8 bases for J; bases not matched to a gene: 25. CDR3 in DNA: TGTGCCAGCAGTTTCGACAGGGTAGACCCGGGACCTACAGGGGGTACGCAGTATTTT. This codes for CASSFDRVDPGPTGGTQYF.

The chain couples TRBV3-1 to TRBJ2-5; D is possibly TRBD1 or TRBD2 (5 bases each). CDR3 size: 15 residues. Germline loops: CDR1 LGHDT, CDR2 YNNKEL (reference sequence). V lost 3 bases and J lost 1, with 12 bases in between. The CDR3, as DNA: TGTGCCAGCAGCCAGGCTGACGGGGCCCAAGAGACCCAGTACTTC. Amino acid sequence: CASSQADGAQETQYF.

This clonotype has only a few counts. This chain joins TRBV5-1 and TRBJ2-1; no firm D call. This CDR3 spans 14 amino acids. V was trimmed by 0 bases and J by 8 bases, leaving 12 bases between them. Germline loops: CDR1 SGHRS, CDR2 YFSETQ. In DNA form, the CDR3 reads TGCGCCAGCAGCTTGGGACTCGGGTCCTATGAGCAGTTCTTC. It is translated as CASSLGLGSYEQFF.

As for this clonotype: The CDR3 does not close with the conserved phenylalanine or tryptophan, likely indicating a read error. V usage is TRBV20-1 and J usage is TRBJ1-4; a possible D gene is TRBD1 (5 bases). CDR1 and CDR2 (germline): DFQATT, SNEGSKA (reference sequence). The CDR3 loop spans 12 amino acids. The V gene lost 4 bases and the J gene lost 3 bases, with 6 bases spanning the gap. DNA of the CDR3: TGCAGTGCTACAGGGTCTAATGAAAAACTGTTTTGT. Translated, it gives CSATGSNEKLFC.

This rearrangement joins TRBV9 to TRBJ2-3; D not certain. V lost 6 bases and J 1 base, leaving 15 bases between the germline ends. CDR3 length equals 15 residues. Looked up from germline, CDR1 is SGDLS and CDR2 is YYNGEE. CDR3 residues: CASNLVGKGTDTQYF. CDR3 bases: TGTGCCAGCAATCTCGTGGGGAAGGGCACAGATACGCAGTATTTT.

This clonotype was counted between two and nine times. The chain combines TRBV6-1 with TRBJ2-5; maybe TRBD2 (7 bases). Per germline, CDR1 MNHNS and CDR2 SASEGT. V shed 6 bases and J shed 4 bases, with 18 bases lying between them. CDR3 length: 15 residues. In DNA form, the CDR3 reads TGTGCCAGCAGCCCGAGGGGGGGCGCGGGAGAGACCCAGTACTTC. Amino acid sequence: CASSPRGGAGETQYF.

For this clonotype: This may arise from a read error, as a much more abundant clone is one base away. The rearrangement uses TRBV10-3 and TRBJ2-5; weak D call: TRBD2 (5 bases). The germline gives CDR1 ENHRY, CDR2 SYGVKD. This CDR3 comprises 13 residues. V lost 2 bases to trimming and J lost 1 base, with 5 bases between them. As DNA, the CDR3 is TGTGCCATCAGTGAGGGACTCCAAGAGACCCAGTACTTC. Amino acids: CAISEGLQETQYF.

The chain is built from TRBV7-8 and TRBJ2-3, with TRBD1 matching 11 bases. CDR1 and CDR2 from the germline V gene are SGHVS and FQNEAQ. This CDR3 spans 16 amino acids. After removal of 5 bases from V and 4 bases from J, the junction contained 8 bases not matched to a gene. In DNA form, the CDR3 reads TGTGCCAGCAGCACATGGACAGGGGGCATCCCAGATACGCAGTATTTT. This translates into CASSTWTGGIPDTQYF. The whole variable domain, remainder taken from reference TRBV7-8 and TRBJ2-3, is GAGVSQSPRYKVAKRGQDVALRCDPISGHVSLFWYQQALGQGPEFLTYFQNEAQLDKSGLPSDRFFAERPEGSVSTLKIQRTQQEDSAVYLCASSTWTGGIPDTQYFGPGTRLTVL.

The rearrangement joins TRBV29-1 to TRBJ2-1; 8 bases map to TRBD1. The CDR3 extends over 13 amino acids. CDR1 and CDR2 (germline): SQVTM, ANQGSEA. Trimming cost V 7 bases and J 5 bases; bases outside gene matches: 7. The CDR3 DNA sequence: TGCAGCGCAGTGGACAGGGTCCACAATGAGCAGTTCTTC. Amino acids: CSAVDRVHNEQFF.

Many counts were recorded for this clonotype. This rearrangement joins TRBV12-3 or TRBV12-4 to TRBJ2-7, with D maybe TRBD2 (6 bases). The CDR3 spans 14 residues. The V gene lost 6 bases and the J gene lost 1 base, with 13 bases spanning the gap. The CDR3 loop is CASSEPGLSYEQYF. The DNA for the CDR3 is TGTGCCAGCAGCGAACCGGGACTGTCCTACGAGCAGTACTTC.

The rearrangement links TRBV9 to TRBJ2-5, with D perhaps matching TRBD1 (7 bases). Trimming cost V 4 bases and J 3 bases, with 16 bases left between them. The CDR3 covers 15 residues. Germline V gives CDR1 SGDLS, CDR2 YYNGEE. CDR3 coding DNA: TGTGCCAGCAGCCCCCTTCCCAGGGGGGAAGAGACCCAGTACTTC. Translating it yields CASSPLPRGEETQYF.

The sample holds a few counts of this clonotype. The rearrangement joins TRBV4-1 to TRBJ2-3; D uncertain. V shed 0 bases and J shed 7 bases, with 14 bases lying between them. Germline values: CDR1 MGHRA, CDR2 YSYEKL. This CDR3 comprises 15 residues. The CDR3 bases are TGCGCCAGCAGCCAAGAAACCCCTTACACGAATACGCAGTATTTT. Its translation: CASSQETPYTNTQYF.

The gene calls are TRBV6-5 and TRBJ2-1; perhaps D is TRBD1 or TRBD2 (5 bases each). V gave up 6 bases and J gave up 10 bases, with 16 bases separating them. The CDR3 runs 13 residues. CDR1 and CDR2 from the germline V gene are MNHEY and SVGAGI. The DNA for the CDR3 is TGTGCCAGCAGGACCGGGGCGTCGCGCGAGCAGTTCTTC. Encoded protein: CASRTGASREQFF.

This clonotype was seen only a few times. For the CDR3, the DNA is TGTGCGCGCCCCTTGGACACCTATGGCTACACCTTC. Translated: CARPLDTYGYTF. This chain links TRBV9 with TRBJ1-2; D perhaps matches TRBD1 (5 bases). Germline V gene lookup returns CDR1 SGDLS and CDR2 YYNGEE. The CDR3 spans 12 residues.

V gene TRBV5-1 combines with J gene TRBJ2-5; no firm D call. V lost 3 bases, J lost 4 bases, and 13 bases lay in between. The length of the CDR3 is 14 residues. Germline V gives CDR1 SGHRS, CDR2 YFSETQ. The chain's CDR3 is CASSSRPLRETQYF. The CDR3 nucleotides read TGCGCCAGCAGCTCCAGACCGCTCCGAGAGACCCAGTACTTC.

A few counts support this clonotype. The chain is built from TRBV27 and TRBJ2-3; no reliable D call. The germline CDR1 and CDR2 sequences are MNHEY and SMNVEV (reference sequence). V was shortened by 8 bases and J by 2 bases, with 17 bases between the two germline ends. This CDR3 comprises 15 residues. CDR3: CASGIGPLLTDTQYF. In DNA form, the CDR3 reads TGTGCCAGCGGCATAGGACCCCTACTCACAGATACGCAGTATTTT.

This clonotype was counted a few times. The chain carries TRBV18 and TRBJ2-7, with 8 bases fitting TRBD1. This CDR3 has 15 residues. Germline CDR1 KGHSH, CDR2 LQKENI. V gave up 1 base and J gave up 1 base; unmatched junction bases: 3. The CDR3, as DNA: TGTGCCAGCTCACCACGATACAGGGGGTCCTACGAGCAGTACTTC. Its protein is CASSPRYRGSYEQYF.

This chain connects TRBV12-3 or TRBV12-4 to TRBJ1-4; 7 nucleotides line up with TRBD1. V shed 1 base, J shed 8 bases, and the junction held 7 bases outside the gene matches. CDR3 size: 15 residues. CDR3 nucleotide sequence: TGTGCCAGCAGTTTAGTGGGACAGAGGACGGAAAAACTGTTTTTT. Translating gives CASSLVGQRTEKLFF.

This clonotype was seen a handful of times. This chain connects TRBV9 to TRBJ1-6; 7 nucleotides agree with TRBD1. The V gene's germline CDR1 is SGDLS and CDR2 YYNGEE. V lost 2 bases and J lost 7; bases outside the gene matches: 3. CDR3 length: 14 residues. The CDR3 loop is CASSVSQGNSPLHF. The DNA of the CDR3 is TGTGCCAGCAGCGTTTCACAGGGGAATTCACCCCTCCACTTT.

The chain employs TRBV28 and TRBJ2-1; D is perhaps TRBD2 (5 bases). Trimming pared 3 bases from V and 13 bases from J, leaving 19 bases between. Germline CDR1 and CDR2: MDHEN and SYDVKM. The CDR3 extends over 14 amino acids. In nucleotides, the CDR3 is TGTGCCAGCAGTTTTGGCGGACTCCAAGAGACCCAGTTCTTC. The encoded protein is CASSFGGLQETQFF. Variable domain in full (rest from reference TRBV28 and TRBJ2-1): DVKVTQSSRYLVKRTGEKVFLECVQDMDHENMFWYRQDPGLGLRLIYFSYDVKMKEKGDIPEGYSVSREKKERFSLILESASTNQTSMYLCASSFGGLQETQFFGPGTRLTVL.

This clonotype appeared a few times. This chain links TRBV9 with TRBJ1-6; 7 bases agree with TRBD1. There are 13 residues in the CDR3. After removal of 4 bases from V and 14 bases from J, the junction contained 9 bases not matched to a gene. The germline CDR1 and CDR2 sequences are SGDLS and YYNGEE. The CDR3: CASSPGQAEALHF. In DNA, the CDR3 is TGTGCCAGCAGCCCCGGACAGGCGGAAGCCCTCCACTTT.

This clonotype was detected only a few times. The V and J genes are TRBV5-1 and TRBJ2-7; possibly TRBD1 for D (6 bases). The CDR3 runs 17 residues. Per the germline V gene, CDR1 is SGHRS and CDR2 is YFSETQ. Trimming left V 0 bases short and J 2 bases short, with 18 bases between. Here the CDR3 reads CASSLGKLGDKTYEQYF. The CDR3 DNA reads as TGCGCCAGCAGCTTGGGAAAATTGGGGGACAAGACCTACGAGCAGTACTTC.

This clonotype was counted a few times. This sequence joins TRBV3-1 and TRBJ2-1, with 9 bases identical to TRBD2. J gave up 12 bases and V 4 bases, and 10 bases lay outside the gene matches. CDR1 is LGHDT, CDR2 YNNKEL, per germline (reference sequence). The CDR3 is 14 amino acids. CDR3 nucleotide sequence: TGTGCCAGCAGCCGACTAGCGGAGGCGGGGGGGCAGTTCTTC. Protein sequence: CASSRLAEAGGQFF.

This clonotype was seen a handful of times. The chain couples TRBV5-1 to TRBJ2-4; 9 nucleotides agree with TRBD1. Per germline, CDR1 SGHRS and CDR2 YFSETQ. This CDR3 contains 16 residues. The J segment lost 0 bases and the V segment lost 4 bases, leaving 5 bases of the junction unmatched. CDR3 residues: CASSPGTGPAKNIQYF. CDR3 sequence (DNA): TGCGCCAGCAGCCCAGGGACAGGGCCAGCCAAAAACATTCAGTACTTC.

The chain employs TRBV20-1 and TRBJ1-1, with D unresolved. Germline V lookup: CDR1 DFQATT, CDR2 SNEGSKA (reference sequence). V lost 0 bases, J lost 5 bases, and 13 bases lay in between. The CDR3 consists of 14 residues. CDR3 in amino acids: CSARDRGRLTEAFF. For the CDR3, the DNA is TGCAGTGCTAGAGATCGCGGCAGGCTTACTGAAGCTTTCTTT.

This chain uses TRBV6-1 with TRBJ1-2; D not resolved. There are 14 residues in the CDR3. Per germline, CDR1 MNHNS and CDR2 SASEGT. V shed 0 bases and J shed 6 bases, with 11 bases lying between them. Here the CDR3 reads CASSEAVLLDGYTF. CDR3 in DNA: TGTGCCAGCAGTGAAGCTGTACTATTGGATGGCTACACCTTC.

This clonotype was recorded a few times. The gene calls are TRBV29-1 and TRBJ2-7, with 7 bases fitting TRBD1. The V segment lost 6 bases and the J segment 3 bases; nucleotides outside the gene matches: 14. The CDR3 loop spans 15 amino acids. Germline CDR1 is SQVTM and CDR2 is ANQGSEA. The CDR3 protein is CSVLKLRDRNYEQYF. CDR3 bases: TGCAGCGTCCTTAAGCTGAGGGACAGAAACTACGAGCAGTACTTC.

The table lists this clonotype with a count of one. A read error may explain this, as a much larger clone is one base away. The chain uses TRBV12-3 or TRBV12-4 and TRBJ2-1; D gene unclear. The CDR3 is 13 amino acids. V lost 5 bases and J 10 bases, leaving 15 bases between the germline ends. The CDR3 sequence is CASSPIITYEQFF. DNA of the CDR3: TGTGCCAGCAGTCCCATAATTACCTACGAGCAGTTCTTC.

This clonotype has a handful of counts. The chain joins TRBV28 to TRBJ2-3, with a possible D match to TRBD2 (6 bases). CDR3 size: 14 residues. The V end was cut by 6 bases, the J end by 4 bases, with 14 bases between. Per germline, CDR1 MDHEN and CDR2 SYDVKM. Written as DNA, the CDR3 is TGTGCCAGCAGCTTGGGGCGGGACCCAGATACGCAGTATTTT. Translation: CASSLGRDPDTQYF.

This clonotype was seen once. The chain uses TRBV5-1 and TRBJ2-3, with 11 bases that match TRBD2. The CDR3 totals 16 residues. Trimming took 4 bases from V and 4 from J; bases not matched to a gene: 8. Germline values: CDR1 SGHRS, CDR2 YFSETQ. For the CDR3, the DNA is TGCGCCAGCAGCGACTATAGCGGGAGGGCCCCAGATACGCAGTATTTT. It yields the protein CASSDYSGRAPDTQYF. The whole variable domain, remainder taken from reference TRBV5-1 and TRBJ2-3, is KAGVTQTPRYLIKTRGQQVTLSCSPISGHRSVSWYQQTPGQGLQFLFEYFSETQRNKGNFPGRFSGRQFSNSRSEMNVSTLELGDSALYLCASSDYSGRAPDTQYFGPGTRLTVL.

There are a few counts of this clonotype. The chain couples TRBV15 to TRBJ2-3; 10 nucleotides line up with TRBD2. V shed 3 bases and J 0 bases; nucleotides not matched to a gene: 0. The CDR3 spans 15 residues. Germline CDR1 LNHNV, CDR2 YYDKDF (reference sequence). This chain's CDR3 is CATSRTSGSTDTQYF. CDR3 in DNA: TGTGCCACCAGCAGGACTAGCGGGAGCACAGATACGCAGTATTTT.